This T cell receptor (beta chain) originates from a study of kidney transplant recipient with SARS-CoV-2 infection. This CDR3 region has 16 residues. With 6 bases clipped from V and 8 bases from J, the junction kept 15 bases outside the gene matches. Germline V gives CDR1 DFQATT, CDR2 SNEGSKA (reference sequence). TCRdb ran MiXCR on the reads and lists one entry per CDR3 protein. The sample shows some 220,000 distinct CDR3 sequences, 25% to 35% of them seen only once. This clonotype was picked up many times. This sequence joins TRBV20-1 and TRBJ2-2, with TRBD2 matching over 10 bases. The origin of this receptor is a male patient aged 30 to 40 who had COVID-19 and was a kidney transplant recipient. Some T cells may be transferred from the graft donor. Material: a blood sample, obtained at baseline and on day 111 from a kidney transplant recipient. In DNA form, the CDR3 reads TGCAGTGCCCCTACGGGGAGCGGGAGGGCCATAGGGGAGCTGTTTTTT. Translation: CSAPTGSGRAIGELFF.